This TCR beta chain appears in the sequencing data of a study of blood T cell repertoires in COVID-19. The assay was immunoSEQ multiplex PCR, and TCRdb's table has in-frame clones only and misses some. The sample includes around 15,000 clones, around 90% seen only once; the top ten take roughly a quarter. This clone was seen more than once but under ten times. The CDR3 sequence is 15 residues long. J was trimmed by 3 bases and V by 6 bases; bases with no gene match: 5. Germline V gene data show CDR1 as MNHEY and CDR2 as SVGAGI. The rearrangement joins TRBV6-5 to TRBJ2-2; 9 bases are a match to TRBD1. The sequence was obtained from a man aged 60 to 69 with acute or convalescent COVID-19. The specimen was peripheral blood. DNA for the CDR3: TGTGCCAGCAGAGACGGGACAGGGCACACCGGGGAGCTGTTTTTT. Protein product: CASRDGTGHTGELFF.